This entry lists 8 T cell receptor beta chains sequenced from one sample in a study of radiation and T cells in renal cell carcinoma (dated by TCRdb to about 2020). Explained via the paper, the time point label denotes: blood 4 weeks post-SBRT, at nephrectomy. Read against the paper, the sample's treatment or condition label means: 15 Gy SBRT to primary tumor, nephrectomy 4 weeks later. Libraries were made using the immunoSEQ multiplex PCR assay. Held by TCRdb, this immuneACCESS table contains in-frame sequences only and omits some clones. Under half of the omission traces to an unresolved V gene where checked; the cause of the rest is unknown. This sample is represented by approximately 150,000 clones; around 88% of them were singletons. 15% to 20% of the sample belongs to the ten largest clones. Sequencing used blood, obtained from a patient whose treatment included radiotherapy and nephrectomy. All receptors derive from a woman aged 50 to 60 with renal cell carcinoma.

V and J are TRBV11-2 and TRBJ2-3; D unresolved. The CDR3 length is 15 residues. V was trimmed by 2 bases and J by 1 base, leaving 10 bases between them. CDR1 SGHAT and CDR2 FQNNGV come from the germline V gene. The CDR3, as DNA: TGTGCCAGCAGCTTATCAACAGAGGGCACAGATACGCAGTATTTT. Protein product: CASSLSTEGTDTQYF.

The chain recombines TRBV11-2 with TRBJ2-3; D is perhaps TRBD1 or TRBD2 (5 bases each). The germline CDR1 and CDR2 sequences are SGHAT and FQNNGV. The CDR3 runs 16 residues. V was pared by 0 bases and J by 2 bases, with 12 bases between. The DNA of the CDR3 is TGTGCCAGCAGCTTAGATCGCCCGGGGACCACAGATACGCAGTATTTT. Translation: CASSLDRPGTTDTQYF.

The rearrangement uses TRBV5-5 and TRBJ1-1, with a tentative D call TRBD1 (6 bases). The CDR3 contains 15 residues. V was trimmed by 1 base and J by 1 base, leaving 11 bases between them. Germline V CDR1 and CDR2: SGHKS, YYEKEE (reference sequence). Here the CDR3 reads CASSLWAQGNTEAFF. The CDR3 DNA reads as TGTGCCAGCAGCTTGTGGGCACAGGGGAACACTGAAGCTTTCTTT.

The chain couples TRBV7-2 to TRBJ1-1; no clear D. CDR3 length: 11 residues. The V gene lost 2 bases and the J gene lost 6 bases, with 4 bases spanning the gap. Germline CDR1 reads SGHTA; CDR2 reads FQGNSA. CDR3 sequence (DNA): TGTGCCAGCAGCTTATCTTCTGAAGCTTTCTTT. Residues: CASSLSSEAFF.

The rearrangement uses TRBV20-1 and TRBJ2-7, with D possibly TRBD2 on 5 matching bases. The germline CDR1 and CDR2 sequences are DFQATT and SNEGSKA (reference sequence). With 8 bases removed from V and 12 bases from J, the gap between germline ends came to 14 bases. The CDR3 is 9 amino acids. Written as DNA, the CDR3 is TGCAGTCCTACCCCGGGGATGTACTTC. Its protein is CSPTPGMYF.

The chain combines TRBV11-2 with TRBJ2-7; 12 positions match TRBD2. The CDR3 contains 15 residues. Germline V CDR1 and CDR2: SGHAT, FQNNGV. V dropped 4 bases and J dropped 2; count of bases not matched to a gene: 3. The CDR3 region has the DNA TGTGCCAGCAGCTCCGGACTAGCGGGGCCCTACGAGCAGTACTTC. This translates into CASSSGLAGPYEQYF.

The chain joins TRBV5-4 to TRBJ1-1, with D hard to call. The CDR3 is 13 amino acids. V shed 0 bases and J shed 1 base, with 4 bases lying between them. In germline, CDR1 is SGHNT, CDR2 YYREEE (reference sequence). CDR3 in DNA: TGTGCCAGCAGCTTGGACTGGAACACTGAAGCTTTCTTT. Amino acids: CASSLDWNTEAFF.

The genes are TRBV5-4 and TRBJ1-2; no firm D call. Trimming left V 0 bases short and J 6 bases short, with 12 bases between. The CDR3 has 14 amino acids. CDR1 SGHNT and CDR2 YYREEE come from the germline V gene (reference sequence). The CDR3 spells CASSLGVGHDGYTF. DNA of the CDR3: TGTGCCAGCAGCTTGGGCGTAGGCCATGATGGCTACACCTTC.